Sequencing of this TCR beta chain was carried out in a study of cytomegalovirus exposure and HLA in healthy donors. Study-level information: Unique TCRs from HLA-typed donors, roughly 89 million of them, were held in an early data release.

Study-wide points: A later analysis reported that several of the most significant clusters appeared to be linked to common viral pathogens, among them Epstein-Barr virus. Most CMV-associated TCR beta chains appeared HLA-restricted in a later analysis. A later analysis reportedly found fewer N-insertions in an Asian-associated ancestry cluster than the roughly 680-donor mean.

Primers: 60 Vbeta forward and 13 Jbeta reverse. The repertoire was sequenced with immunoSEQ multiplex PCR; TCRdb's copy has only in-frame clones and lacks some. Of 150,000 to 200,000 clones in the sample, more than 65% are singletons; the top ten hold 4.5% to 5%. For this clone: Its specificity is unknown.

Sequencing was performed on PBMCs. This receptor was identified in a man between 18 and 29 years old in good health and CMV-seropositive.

CDR3 protein: CASSVETPNQPQHF. CDR3 DNA: TGTGCCAGCAGCGTAGAGACACCAAATCAGCCCCAGCATTTT. This sequence joins TRBV2 and TRBJ1-5; D not certain. Trimming pared 6 bases from V and 4 bases from J, leaving 13 bases between. Germline V lookup: CDR1 SNHLY, CDR2 FYNNEI. The CDR3 has 14 amino acids.